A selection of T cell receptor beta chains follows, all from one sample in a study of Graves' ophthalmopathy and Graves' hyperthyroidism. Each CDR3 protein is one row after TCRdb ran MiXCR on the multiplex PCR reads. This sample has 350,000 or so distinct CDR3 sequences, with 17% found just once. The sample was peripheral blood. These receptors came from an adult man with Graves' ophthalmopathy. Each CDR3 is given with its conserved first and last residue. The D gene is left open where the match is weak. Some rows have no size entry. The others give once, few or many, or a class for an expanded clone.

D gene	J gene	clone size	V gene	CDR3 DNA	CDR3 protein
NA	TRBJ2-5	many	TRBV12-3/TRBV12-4	TGTGCCAGCAGTTTGATCTCGCAGGGACTGGAGACCCAGTACTTC	CASSLISQGLETQYF
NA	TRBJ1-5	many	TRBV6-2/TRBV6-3	TGTGCCAGCAGTTTGGGGACGGTGACCGGCCGGCGCAATCAGCCCCAGCATTTT	CASSLGTVTGRRNQPQHF
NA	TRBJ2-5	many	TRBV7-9	TGTGCCAGCAGCTTTGAATTTGAGACCCAGTACTTC	CASSFEFETQYF
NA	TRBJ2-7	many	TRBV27	TGTGCCAGGGGTCGTCAGCAGTACTTC	CARGRQQYF
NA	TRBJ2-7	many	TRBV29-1	TGCAGCGTTGAAGGAGGGGGTTGGGGCATCGAGCAGTACTTC	CSVEGGGWGIEQYF
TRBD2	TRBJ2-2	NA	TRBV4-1	TGCGCCAGCAGCCATCCGATGGGACTACCCGTTCCCGGGGAGCTGTTTTTT	CASSHPMGLPVPGELFF
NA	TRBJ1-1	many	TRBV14	TGTGCCAGCAGCCAAAAACCCACAGTCATGAACACTGAAGCTTTCTTT	CASSQKPTVMNTEAFF
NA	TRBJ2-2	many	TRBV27	TGTGCCAGCAGTTTAAACGGCGCGAACACCGGGGAGCTGTTTTTT	CASSLNGANTGELFF
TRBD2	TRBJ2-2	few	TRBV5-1	TGCGCCAGCAGCTTTTCCGTCGCTAGCGGCACCGGGGAGCTGTTTTTT	CASSFSVASGTGELFF
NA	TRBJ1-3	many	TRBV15	TGTGCCACCAGACCAGGGGATGGCTCTGGAAACACCATATATTTT	CATRPGDGSGNTIYF
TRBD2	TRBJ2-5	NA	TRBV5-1	TGCGCCAGCAGCACGGGGACTAGCGGGAACGTTGAGACCCTGTACTTC	CASSTGTSGNVETLYF
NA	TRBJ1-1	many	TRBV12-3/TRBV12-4	TGTGCCAGCAGTTATAATCGGGACACTGAAGCTTTCTTT	CASSYNRDTEAFF
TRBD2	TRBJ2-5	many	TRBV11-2	TGTGCCAGCAGCTTAGGCGTCAGCGGGAGTACCGAGACCCAGTACTTC	CASSLGVSGSTETQYF
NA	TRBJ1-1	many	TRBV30	TGTGCCTGGAGACGGCCGATCACTGAAGCTTTCTTT	CAWRRPITEAFF
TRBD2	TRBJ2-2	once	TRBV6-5	TGTGCCAGCAGTTACTCCATGGGACTAGCGAACACCGGGGAGCTGTTTTTT	CASSYSMGLANTGELFF
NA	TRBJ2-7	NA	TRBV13	TGTGCCAGCAGTTACTCGCCGTCAGGGAGTGTTCACGGGCAGTACTTC	CASSYSPSGSVHGQYF
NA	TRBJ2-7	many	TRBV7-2	TGTGCCAGCAGCTCCTATCCGCGGTACGAGCAGTACTTC	CASSSYPRYEQYF
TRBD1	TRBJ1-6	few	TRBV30	TGTGCCTGGAGCCACAGGGGACTTAATTCACCCCTCCACTTT	CAWSHRGLNSPLHF
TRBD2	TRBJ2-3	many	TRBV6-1	TGTGCCAGCAGTGAAGCTGCGGGAGGCCTTGGGGGTGAGCAGTATTTT	CASSEAAGGLGGEQYF